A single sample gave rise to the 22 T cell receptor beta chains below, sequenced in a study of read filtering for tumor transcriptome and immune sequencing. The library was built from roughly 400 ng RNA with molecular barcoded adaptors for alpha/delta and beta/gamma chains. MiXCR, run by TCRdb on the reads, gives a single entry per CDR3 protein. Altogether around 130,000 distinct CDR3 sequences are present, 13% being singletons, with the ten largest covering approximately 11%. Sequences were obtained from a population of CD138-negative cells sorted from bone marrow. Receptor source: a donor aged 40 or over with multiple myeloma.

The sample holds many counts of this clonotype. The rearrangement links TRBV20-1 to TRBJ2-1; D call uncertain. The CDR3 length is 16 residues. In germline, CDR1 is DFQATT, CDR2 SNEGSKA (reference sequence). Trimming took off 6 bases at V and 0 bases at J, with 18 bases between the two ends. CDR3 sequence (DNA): TGCAGTGCCAACCCTGGTGTAACGGGCTCCTACAATGAGCAGTTCTTC. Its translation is CSANPGVTGSYNEQFF.

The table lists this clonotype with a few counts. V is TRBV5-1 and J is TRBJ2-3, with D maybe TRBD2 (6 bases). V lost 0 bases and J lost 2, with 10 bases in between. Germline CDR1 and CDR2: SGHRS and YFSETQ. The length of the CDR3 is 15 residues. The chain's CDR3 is CASSLAGTSTDTQYF. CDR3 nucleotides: TGCGCCAGCAGCTTGGCCGGGACTTCCACAGATACGCAGTATTTT.

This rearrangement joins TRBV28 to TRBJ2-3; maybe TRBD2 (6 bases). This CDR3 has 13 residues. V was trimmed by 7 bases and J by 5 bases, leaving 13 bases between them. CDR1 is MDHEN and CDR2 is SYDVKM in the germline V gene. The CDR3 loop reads CASTGLAEDTQYF. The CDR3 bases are TGTGCCAGCACAGGATTAGCGGAAGATACGCAGTATTTT.

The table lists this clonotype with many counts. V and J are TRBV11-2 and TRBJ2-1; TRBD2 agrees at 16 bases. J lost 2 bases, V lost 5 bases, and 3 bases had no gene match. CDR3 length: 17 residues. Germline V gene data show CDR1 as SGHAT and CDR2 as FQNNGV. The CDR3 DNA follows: TGTGCCAGCAGCCTCGGGACTAGCGGGGGGGCCTACAATGAGCAGTTCTTC. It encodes CASSLGTSGGAYNEQFF.

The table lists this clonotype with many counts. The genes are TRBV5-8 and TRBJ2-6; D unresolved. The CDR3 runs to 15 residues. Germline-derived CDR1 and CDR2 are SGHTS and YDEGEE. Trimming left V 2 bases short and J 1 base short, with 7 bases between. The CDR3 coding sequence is TGTGCCAGCAGCTTTATGGGTTCTGGGGCCAACGTCCTGACTTTC. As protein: CASSFMGSGANVLTF.

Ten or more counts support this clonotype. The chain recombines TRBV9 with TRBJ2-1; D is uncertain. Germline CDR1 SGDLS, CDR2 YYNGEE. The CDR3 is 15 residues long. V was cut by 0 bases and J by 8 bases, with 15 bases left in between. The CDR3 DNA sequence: TGTGCCAGCAGCGTAGCTGGGCTAAGTAGTCATGAGCAGTTCTTC. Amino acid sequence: CASSVAGLSSHEQFF. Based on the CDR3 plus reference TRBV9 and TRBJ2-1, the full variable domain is DSGVTQTPKHLITATGQRVTLRCSPRSGDLSVYWYQQSLDQGLQFLIQYYNGEERAKGNILERFSAQQFPDLHSELNLSSLELGDSALYFCASSVAGLSSHEQFFGPGTRLTVL.

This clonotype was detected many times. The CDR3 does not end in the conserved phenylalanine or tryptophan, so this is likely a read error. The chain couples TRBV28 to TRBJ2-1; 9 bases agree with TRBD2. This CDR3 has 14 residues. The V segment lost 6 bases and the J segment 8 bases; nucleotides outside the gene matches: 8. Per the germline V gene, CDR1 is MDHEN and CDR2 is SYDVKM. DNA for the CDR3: TGTGCCAGCAGACCCGGGACTAGCAAGGATGAGCAGTTCTCC. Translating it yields CASRPGTSKDEQFS.

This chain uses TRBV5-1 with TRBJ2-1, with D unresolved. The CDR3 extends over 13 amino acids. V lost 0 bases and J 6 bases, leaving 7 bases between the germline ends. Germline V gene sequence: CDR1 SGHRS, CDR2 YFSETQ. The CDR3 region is CASSLGVGNEQFF. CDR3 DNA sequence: TGCGCCAGCAGCTTGGGGGTGGGCAATGAGCAGTTCTTC.

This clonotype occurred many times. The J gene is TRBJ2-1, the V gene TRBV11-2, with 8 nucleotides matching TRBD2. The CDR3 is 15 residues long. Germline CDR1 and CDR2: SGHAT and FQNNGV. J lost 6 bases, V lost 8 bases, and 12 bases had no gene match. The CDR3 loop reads CASDRGGANGNEQFF. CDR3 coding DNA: TGTGCCAGCGACCGGGGGGGGGCTAATGGCAATGAGCAGTTCTTC.

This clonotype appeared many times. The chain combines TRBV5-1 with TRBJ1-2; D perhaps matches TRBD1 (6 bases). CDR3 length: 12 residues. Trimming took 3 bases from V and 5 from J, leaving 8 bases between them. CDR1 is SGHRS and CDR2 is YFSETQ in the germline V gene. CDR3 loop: CASSWDTYGYTF. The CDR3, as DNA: TGCGCCAGCAGCTGGGACACGTATGGCTACACCTTC.

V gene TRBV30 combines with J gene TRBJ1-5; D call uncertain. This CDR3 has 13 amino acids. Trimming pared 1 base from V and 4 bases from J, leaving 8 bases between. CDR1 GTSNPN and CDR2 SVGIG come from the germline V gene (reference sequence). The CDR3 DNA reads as TGTGCCTGGAGTGGTGCGGATAATCAGCCCCAGCATTTT. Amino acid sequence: CAWSGADNQPQHF.

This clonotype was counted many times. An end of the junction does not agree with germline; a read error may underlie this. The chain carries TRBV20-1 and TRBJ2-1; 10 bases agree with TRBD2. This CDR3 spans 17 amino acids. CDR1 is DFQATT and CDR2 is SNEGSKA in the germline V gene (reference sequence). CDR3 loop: CSAGDSGGSPSYNEQFF. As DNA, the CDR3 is TGCAGTGCTGGAGATAGCGGGGGGTCACCTTCCTACAATGAGCAGTTCTTC.

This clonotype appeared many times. The CDR3 here is CASSQSPAGIPYEQYF. The CDR3 DNA reads as TGTGCCAGCAGCCAAAGCCCAGCGGGGATACCCTACGAGCAGTACTTC. V is TRBV14 and J is TRBJ2-7, with 7 positions matching TRBD2. The CDR3 has 16 amino acids. Germline assignment: CDR1 SGHDN and CDR2 FVKESK. V trimming: 2 bases; J trimming: 2 bases; junction bases outside the gene matches: 9.

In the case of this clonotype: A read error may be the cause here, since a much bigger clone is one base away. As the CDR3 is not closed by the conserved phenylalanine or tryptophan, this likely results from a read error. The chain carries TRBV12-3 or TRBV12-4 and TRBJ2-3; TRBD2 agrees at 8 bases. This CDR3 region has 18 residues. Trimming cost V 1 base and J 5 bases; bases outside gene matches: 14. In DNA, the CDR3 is TGTGCCAGCAGTTTAGGGACTGGCGGGGGGATTCTGGGAGATACGCAGTATATT. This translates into CASSLGTGGGILGDTQYI.

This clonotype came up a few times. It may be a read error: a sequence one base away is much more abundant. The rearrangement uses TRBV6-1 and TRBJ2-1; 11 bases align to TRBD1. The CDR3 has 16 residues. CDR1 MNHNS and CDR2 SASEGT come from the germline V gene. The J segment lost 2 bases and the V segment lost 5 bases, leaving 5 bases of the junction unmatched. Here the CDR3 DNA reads TGTGCCAGCAGTTCAGGGGGACAGGGGGCCTACAATGAGCAGTTCTTC. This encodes CASSSGGQGAYNEQFF.

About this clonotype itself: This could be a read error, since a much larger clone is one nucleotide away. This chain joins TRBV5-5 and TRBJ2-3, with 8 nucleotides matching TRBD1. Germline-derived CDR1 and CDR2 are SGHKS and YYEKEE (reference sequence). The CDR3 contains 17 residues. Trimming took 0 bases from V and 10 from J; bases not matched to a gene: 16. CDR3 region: CASSLGIGQGRVYAQYF. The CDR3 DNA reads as TGTGCCAGCAGCTTGGGTATTGGACAGGGTCGTGTATATGCGCAGTATTTT.

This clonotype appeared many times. CDR3 sequence reads: CASSFSGRSDTQYF. The CDR3 region has the DNA TGTGCCAGCAGTTTTAGCGGGAGGTCAGATACGCAGTATTTT. V usage is TRBV28 and J usage is TRBJ2-3, with 10 nucleotides matching TRBD2. Germline CDR1 reads MDHEN; CDR2 reads SYDVKM. The CDR3 runs 14 residues. V was pared by 3 bases and J by 4 bases, with 1 base of the junction left unmatched.

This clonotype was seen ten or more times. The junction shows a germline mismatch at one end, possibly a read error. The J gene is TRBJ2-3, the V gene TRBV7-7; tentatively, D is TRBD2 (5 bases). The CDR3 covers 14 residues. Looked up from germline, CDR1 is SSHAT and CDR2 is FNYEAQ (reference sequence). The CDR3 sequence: CASSLGLPPNTQYF. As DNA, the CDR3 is TGTGCTAGCAGCTTAGGACTCCCTCCGAATACGCAGTATTTT.

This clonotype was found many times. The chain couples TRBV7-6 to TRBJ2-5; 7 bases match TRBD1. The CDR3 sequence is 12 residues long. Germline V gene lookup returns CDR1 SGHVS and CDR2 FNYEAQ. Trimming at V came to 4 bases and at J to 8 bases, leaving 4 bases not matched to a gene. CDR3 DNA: TGTGCCAGCAGCTCGGGACAGAGTACCCAGTACTTC. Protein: CASSSGQSTQYF.

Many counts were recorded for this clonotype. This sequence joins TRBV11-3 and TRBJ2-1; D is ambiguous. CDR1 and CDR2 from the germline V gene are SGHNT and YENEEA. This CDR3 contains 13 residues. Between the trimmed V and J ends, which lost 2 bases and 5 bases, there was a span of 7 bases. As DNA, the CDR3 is TGTGCCAGCAGCTTATACCGAAACAATGAGCAGTTCTTC. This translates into CASSLYRNNEQFF.

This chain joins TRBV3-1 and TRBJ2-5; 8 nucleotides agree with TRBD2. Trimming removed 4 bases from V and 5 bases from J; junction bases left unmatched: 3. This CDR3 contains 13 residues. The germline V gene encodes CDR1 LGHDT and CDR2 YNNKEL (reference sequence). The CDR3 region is CASSPSGSETQYF. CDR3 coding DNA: TGTGCCAGCAGCCCCAGCGGGAGCGAGACCCAGTACTTC.

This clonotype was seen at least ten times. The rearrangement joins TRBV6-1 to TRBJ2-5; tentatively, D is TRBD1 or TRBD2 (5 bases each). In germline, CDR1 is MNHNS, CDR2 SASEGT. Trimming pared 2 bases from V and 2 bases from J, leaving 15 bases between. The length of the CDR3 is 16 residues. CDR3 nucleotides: TGTGCCAGCAGTGAATGGGGGTCAGTAAGACAAGAGACCCAGTACTTC. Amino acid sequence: CASSEWGSVRQETQYF.